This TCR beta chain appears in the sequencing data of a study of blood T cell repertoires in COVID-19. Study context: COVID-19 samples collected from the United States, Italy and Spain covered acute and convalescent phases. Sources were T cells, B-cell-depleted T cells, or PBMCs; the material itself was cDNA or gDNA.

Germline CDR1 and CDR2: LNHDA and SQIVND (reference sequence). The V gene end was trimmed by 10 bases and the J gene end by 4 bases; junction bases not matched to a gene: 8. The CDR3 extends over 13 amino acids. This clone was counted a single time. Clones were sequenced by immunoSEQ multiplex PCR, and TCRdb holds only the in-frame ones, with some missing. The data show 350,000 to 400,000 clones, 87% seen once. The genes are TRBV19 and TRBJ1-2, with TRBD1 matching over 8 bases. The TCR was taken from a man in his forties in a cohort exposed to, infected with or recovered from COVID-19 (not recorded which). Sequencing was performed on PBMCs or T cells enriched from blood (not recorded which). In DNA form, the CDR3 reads TGTGCCACAGACGACAGGGGACGCTATGGCTACACCTTC. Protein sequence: CATDDRGRYGYTF.